This entry lists 13 T cell receptor beta chains sequenced from one sample in a study of T-cell reconstitution after alpha-beta-depleted transplantation in children. Unique molecular identifiers featured in how the TCRbeta library was prepared. MiXCR was run by TCRdb on the PCR reads, yielding one entry per CDR3 protein. This table has around 100,000 distinct CDR3 sequences, around 10% appearing once. The specimen comprised PBMCs, sampled before TCRalphabeta/CD19-depleted stem cell transplant. The receptors stem from a boy younger than 10 with acute lymphoblastic leukemia, due to receive a stem cell transplant.

This clonotype was seen a handful of times. V usage is TRBV18 and J usage is TRBJ2-1, with 10 nucleotides matching TRBD2. The CDR3 contains 16 residues. Germline CDR1 and CDR2: KGHSH and LQKENI. The junction had 8 bases not matched to a gene; V was cut back by 0 bases and J by 9 bases. As DNA, the CDR3 is TGTGCCAGCTCACCACCTAGTAGCGGGAGGCGGGGTGAGCAGTTCTTC. Residues: CASSPPSSGRRGEQFF. Based on the CDR3 plus reference TRBV18 and TRBJ2-1, the full variable domain is NAGVMQNPRHLVRRRGQEARLRCSPMKGHSHVYWYRQLPEEGLKFMVYLQKENIIDESGMPKERFSAEFPKEGPSILRIQQVVRGDSAAYFCASSPPSSGRRGEQFFGPGTRLTVL.

This clonotype was counted between two and nine times. CDR3 sequence (DNA): TGCAGTGCTATAGTAAGCGGCCCATTTCAAGAGACCCAGTACTTC. This encodes CSAIVSGPFQETQYF. The chain uses TRBV20-1 and TRBJ2-5; D might be TRBD2 (5 bases). Trimming cost V 4 bases and J 2 bases, with 17 bases left between them. CDR3 length: 15 residues. Germline V gene data show CDR1 as DFQATT and CDR2 as SNEGSKA (reference sequence).

The sample holds many counts of this clonotype. The rearrangement links TRBV29-1 to TRBJ2-7; D gene unclear. The CDR3 consists of 13 residues. Trimming took off 6 bases at V and 0 bases at J, with 12 bases between the two ends. CDR1 is SQVTM and CDR2 is ANQGSEA in the germline V gene. The CDR3 is CSVRPPGSYEQYF. CDR3 in DNA: TGCAGCGTCCGACCGCCGGGCTCCTACGAGCAGTACTTC.

J is TRBJ2-3 and V is TRBV29-1; 12 bases match TRBD2. The CDR3 is made up of 14 amino acids. V was pared by 5 bases and J by 6 bases, with 6 bases of the junction left unmatched. Germline V gene sequence: CDR1 SQVTM, CDR2 ANQGSEA. CDR3 DNA sequence: TGCAGCGTTCCGACTAGCGGGAGTGAGGATACGCAGTATTTT. It translates to CSVPTSGSEDTQYF.

This clonotype has at least ten counts. The gene calls are TRBV29-1 and TRBJ2-5, with D hard to call. Trimming shortened V by 7 bases and J by 5 bases, and 14 bases separated the two germline ends. The germline CDR1 and CDR2 sequences are SQVTM and ANQGSEA. The CDR3 covers 12 residues. The chain's CDR3 is CSALGPLETQYF. CDR3 nucleotides: TGCAGCGCTTTGGGCCCCCTCGAGACCCAGTACTTC.

This chain uses TRBV5-1 with TRBJ2-7; 7 bases are a match to TRBD2. V trimming: 5 bases; J trimming: 0 bases; junction bases outside the gene matches: 8. This CDR3 is built from 15 residues. Germline assignment: CDR1 SGHRS and CDR2 YFSETQ. CDR3 loop: CASRFQGGPSYEQYF. The CDR3 region has the DNA TGCGCCAGCAGATTTCAGGGAGGGCCCTCCTACGAGCAGTACTTC.

The chain carries TRBV3-1 and TRBJ2-3, with D uncertain. V lost 1 base and J 2 bases, leaving 7 bases between the germline ends. Germline loops: CDR1 LGHDT, CDR2 YNNKEL (reference sequence). The CDR3 has 14 residues. CDR3 DNA sequence: TGTGCCAGCAGCCAAGGGCGAACCACAGATACGCAGTATTTT. Residues: CASSQGRTTDTQYF.

The chain recombines TRBV5-1 with TRBJ2-5; D assignment may be TRBD1 or TRBD2 (5 bases each). The germline V and J ends were trimmed by 4 bases and 5 bases, with 21 bases remaining between them. The CDR3 consists of 16 residues. Germline CDR1 and CDR2: SGHRS and YFSETQ. CDR3 DNA sequence: TGCGCCAGCAGCGTGGGCCGGGACCCTTTCGGGGAGACCCAGTACTTC. Its protein product is CASSVGRDPFGETQYF.

This clonotype was recorded a few times. The rearrangement uses TRBV6-4 and TRBJ2-7; D may be TRBD2 (5 bases). Deletions cut 6 bases from V and 7 bases from J, with 16 bases between. Germline CDR1 MRHNA, CDR2 SNTAGT. The CDR3 runs 13 residues. The CDR3 nucleotides are TGTGCCAGCAGCGAAAGGGCCTCGGGGGAGCAGTACTTC. It yields the protein CASSERASGEQYF.

This clonotype has a handful of counts. This chain joins TRBV20-1 and TRBJ2-4; no clear D. This CDR3 spans 16 amino acids. With 3 bases removed from V and 0 bases from J, the gap between germline ends came to 15 bases. CDR1 is DFQATT, CDR2 SNEGSKA, per germline (reference sequence). DNA for the CDR3: TGCAGTGCTAGGGACGACTGGGCCGTAGCCAAAAACATTCAGTACTTC. Translated: CSARDDWAVAKNIQYF.

J is TRBJ1-1 and V is TRBV5-1, with a tentative D call TRBD1 (6 bases). From germline, CDR1 is SGHRS and CDR2 YFSETQ. With 3 bases removed from V and 1 base from J, the gap between germline ends came to 13 bases. The CDR3 is made up of 15 amino acids. The CDR3 coding sequence is TGCGCCAGCAGCTATAGACAGGACTCGAACACTGAAGCTTTCTTT. Its protein is CASSYRQDSNTEAFF.

This clonotype was seen many times. The chain employs TRBV5-4 and TRBJ2-1; 10 nucleotides line up with TRBD1. V was clipped by 0 bases and J by 0 bases; unmatched bases: 12. Germline V gives CDR1 SGHNT, CDR2 YYREEE (reference sequence). The CDR3 is 20 residues long. CDR3 protein: CASSLVSGLWDRGSYNEQFF. The DNA of the CDR3 is TGTGCCAGCAGCTTGGTCTCGGGGTTGTGGGACAGGGGCTCCTACAATGAGCAGTTCTTC.

This clonotype was recorded at least ten times. The chain links TRBV20-1 to TRBJ2-7; D unresolved. V was trimmed by 3 bases and J by 4 bases, leaving 10 bases between them. This CDR3 has 12 residues. Per germline, CDR1 DFQATT and CDR2 SNEGSKA (reference sequence). The CDR3 region is CSASGQLYEQYF. CDR3 nucleotide sequence: TGCAGTGCTAGTGGGCAGCTATACGAGCAGTACTTC.